This TCR beta chain was sequenced during a study of cytomegalovirus exposure and HLA in healthy donors. Study-level results: Most TCR sequences were uncommon, yet certain public TCRs appeared in many donors. The listing of roughly 160 TCR beta chains classed them as cytomegalovirus-associated.

In the case of this clone: Antigen specificity is unknown.

V was shortened by 5 bases and J by 4 bases, with 17 bases between the two germline ends. CDR3 size: 15 residues. Germline V gene lookup returns CDR1 LNHDA and CDR2 SQIVND (reference sequence). Primers included in the PCR were 60 Vbeta and 13 Jbeta primers. Original processing methods: The count from a later analysis was 70 million to 85 million unique TCR beta chains, about 9.9 million of them shared. TCRdb keeps only in-frame clones here, not all; method: immunoSEQ multiplex PCR. V, J and clone size were drawn from that table, and D and trimming were deduced from the DNA. Of 110,000 or so clones listed, approximately 69% are singletons.

This TCR was recovered from a woman between 50 and 59 years old in good health and CMV-seropositive. The material sequenced was PBMCs. This chain joins TRBV19 and TRBJ1-1; TRBD1 might be the D (6 bases). Written as DNA, the CDR3 is TGTGCCAGTAGTCCTCAGGGGAGTGGAGGCACTGAAGCTTTCTTT. As protein: CASSPQGSGGTEAFF.